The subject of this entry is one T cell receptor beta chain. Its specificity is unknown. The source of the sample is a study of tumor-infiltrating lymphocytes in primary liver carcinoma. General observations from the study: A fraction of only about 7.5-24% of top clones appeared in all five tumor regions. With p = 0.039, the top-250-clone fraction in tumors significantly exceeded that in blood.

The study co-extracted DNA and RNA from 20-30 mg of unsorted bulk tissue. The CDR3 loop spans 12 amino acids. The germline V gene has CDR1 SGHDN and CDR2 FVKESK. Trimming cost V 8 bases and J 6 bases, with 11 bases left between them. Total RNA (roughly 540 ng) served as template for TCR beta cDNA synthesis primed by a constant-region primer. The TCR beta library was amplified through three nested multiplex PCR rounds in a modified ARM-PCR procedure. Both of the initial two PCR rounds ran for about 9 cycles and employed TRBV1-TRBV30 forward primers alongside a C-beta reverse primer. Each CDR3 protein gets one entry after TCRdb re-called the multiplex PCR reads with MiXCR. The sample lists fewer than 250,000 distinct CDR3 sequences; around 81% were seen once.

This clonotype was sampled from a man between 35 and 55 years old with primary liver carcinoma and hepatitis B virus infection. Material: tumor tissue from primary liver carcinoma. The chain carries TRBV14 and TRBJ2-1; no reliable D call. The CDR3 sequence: CASCLPSNEQFF. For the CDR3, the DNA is TGTGCCAGCTGCCTACCAAGCAATGAGCAGTTCTTC.